One and the same sample provided the 8 T cell receptor beta chains below, sequenced in a study of blood T cell repertoires in COVID-19. Data came from immunoSEQ multiplex PCR; TCRdb stores just in-frame clones and leaves some out. This repertoire shows hundreds of thousands of clones, 88% found once; its top ten account for around 0.91%. Specimen: peripheral blood. These receptors were taken from a woman between 35 and 50 years old who had recovered from COVID-19.

The chain couples TRBV24-1 to TRBJ2-7; possibly TRBD1 for D (6 bases). Germline assignment: CDR1 KGHDR and CDR2 SFDVKD. Trimming took 7 bases from V and 2 from J, leaving 14 bases between them. The CDR3 covers 14 residues. The CDR3 DNA reads TGTGCCACCAGCCCTGGGACACTTCCCTACGAGCAGTACTTC. Its protein is CATSPGTLPYEQYF.

V and J are TRBV27 and TRBJ2-7, with 14 bases that match TRBD2. After removal of 6 bases from V and 3 bases from J, the junction contained 4 bases not matched to a gene. Germline CDR1 MNHEY, CDR2 SMNVEV (reference sequence). CDR3 length equals 15 residues. CDR3 residues: CASSRLAGGVYEQYF. Here the CDR3 DNA reads TGTGCCAGCAGCCGACTAGCGGGAGGGGTCTACGAGCAGTACTTC.

This chain links TRBV4-1 with TRBJ1-1; 8 nucleotides align to TRBD1. Germline CDR1 reads MGHRA; CDR2 reads YSYEKL. This CDR3 has 15 residues. Trimming took 3 bases from V and 4 from J; bases not matched to a gene: 7. The DNA of the CDR3 is TGCGCCAGCAGCCAGAACGGACAGGGCGGCACTGAAGCTTTCTTT. Its protein product is CASSQNGQGGTEAFF.

This chain connects TRBV14 to TRBJ2-1, with D perhaps matching TRBD2 (5 bases). The CDR3 totals 15 residues. Germline CDR1 and CDR2: SGHDN and FVKESK. V was clipped by 4 bases and J by 0 bases, with 10 bases between them. The DNA for the CDR3 is TGTGCCAGCAGCCGCCCGGGAAACTCCTACAATGAGCAGTTCTTC. Translated, it gives CASSRPGNSYNEQFF.

The gene calls are TRBV15 and TRBJ1-4; no reliable D call. The CDR3 covers 15 residues. Germline loops: CDR1 LNHNV, CDR2 YYDKDF (reference sequence). Trimming removed 5 bases at V and 0 bases at J, with 10 bases between. As DNA, the CDR3 is TGTGCCACCAGCTCCAGACTAGCAACTAATGAAAAACTGTTTTTT. Protein product: CATSSRLATNEKLFF.

The chain uses TRBV6-2 or TRBV6-3 and TRBJ2-5; 8 nucleotides line up with TRBD1. Trimming cost V 2 bases and J 2 bases; bases outside gene matches: 4. The CDR3 loop spans 15 amino acids. Germline V gene data show CDR1 as MNHEY and CDR2 as SVGEGT. The CDR3 nucleotides are TGTGCCAGCAGTTACGGACAGGGTCGGCAAGAGACCCAGTACTTC. Translated, it gives CASSYGQGRQETQYF.

The J gene is TRBJ2-2, the V gene TRBV18, with 8 bases matching TRBD2. Unmatched junction bases numbered 1, after V lost 0 bases and J lost 4 bases. The CDR3 is made up of 15 amino acids. The V gene's germline CDR1 is KGHSH and CDR2 LQKENI. The CDR3 DNA is TGTGCCAGCTCACCACCAGCGGGAGCCACCGGGGAGCTGTTTTTT. Protein: CASSPPAGATGELFF.

The CDR3 reads CAISEPGTSGRPPGEQFF. The CDR3 DNA reads as TGTGCCATCAGTGAGCCCGGGACTAGCGGGAGGCCACCCGGGGAGCAGTTCTTC. The genes are TRBV10-3 and TRBJ2-1; TRBD2 matches 15 bases. Germline assignment: CDR1 ENHRY and CDR2 SYGVKD. Trimming at V came to 2 bases and at J to 10 bases, leaving 12 bases not matched to a gene. The CDR3 totals 18 residues.